These 4 T cell receptor beta chains share one sample of origin, sequenced in a study of tumor-infiltrating lymphocytes in primary liver carcinoma. With a constant-region primer, TCR beta cDNA was made from approximately 520 ng of total RNA. ARM-PCR was slightly modified, and three nested multiplex PCR rounds with it gave rise to the TCR beta libraries. The first two PCR rounds, around 10 cycles each, used TRBV1-TRBV30 forward primers and a C-beta reverse primer. TCRdb analysed the multiplex PCR reads with MiXCR anew, one entry per CDR3 protein. Here the sample spans a few hundred thousand distinct CDR3 sequences, 50% to 75% being singletons. Unsorted whole blood supplied the RNA, and germline DNA was extracted too. What was sequenced was peripheral blood. Every receptor here comes from a woman aged 30 to 39 with primary liver carcinoma and hepatitis B virus infection.

As concerns this clonotype: One end of the junction is discordant with germline, which a read error may explain. This chain links TRBV6-2 or TRBV6-3 with TRBJ2-7, with 9 bases fitting TRBD2. Looked up from germline, CDR1 is MNHEY and CDR2 is SVGEGT. The CDR3 length is 14 residues. The CDR3 loop reads CASSAGGSLYGQYF. The CDR3 bases are TGTGCCAGCTCAGCGGGGGGAAGCCTATACGGGCAGTACTTC.

In its sample, this clonotype was seen a few times. The chain has TRBV7-3 and TRBJ2-1; D may be TRBD1 (6 bases). Germline V gene lookup returns CDR1 SGHTA and CDR2 FQGTGA. V lost 5 bases, J lost 7 bases, and 27 bases lay in between. The length of the CDR3 is 18 residues. The CDR3: CASSPSPRTGYLWNEQFF. CDR3 coding DNA: TGTGCCAGCAGCCCATCCCCTCGCACAGGGTATTTGTGGAATGAGCAGTTCTTC.

In the case of this clonotype: A much larger clonotype is one base distant, so this may be a read error. CDR3 protein: CASGRGTSGSAYNEQFF. In DNA, the CDR3 is TGTGCCAGCGGCCGAGGGACTAGCGGGAGCGCCTACAATGAGCAGTTCTTC. The genes are TRBV4-2 and TRBJ2-1, with TRBD2 matching over 14 bases. The CDR3 is made up of 17 amino acids. Trimming removed 8 bases from V and 2 bases from J; junction bases left unmatched: 8. Germline V CDR1 and CDR2: LGHNA, YNFKEQ.

As regards this clonotype: The final CDR3 position lacks the conserved phenylalanine or tryptophan, pointing to a likely read error. The rearrangement joins TRBV29-1 to TRBJ1-5, with a weak D call TRBD1 (5 bases). Germline V gene data show CDR1 as SQVTM and CDR2 as ANQGSEA. CDR3 length: 13 residues. The V end lost 6 bases, the J end lost 3 bases, and 12 bases lay between the germline ends. The CDR3 region is CSVRTWDNQPQHY. CDR3 coding DNA: TGCAGCGTCCGGACATGGGACAATCAGCCCCAGCATTAT.